The clone carrying this T cell receptor beta chain was seen a handful of times. Its antigen remains unknown. In the PCR, 60 Vbeta and 13 Jbeta primers were used. Data came from immunoSEQ multiplex PCR; TCRdb stores just in-frame clones and leaves some out. Of some 90,000 clones in the sample, 70% to 85% were seen once. The sample originates from a study of cytomegalovirus exposure and HLA in healthy donors. Study-wide results and limits: Relative to equally common others, HLA-associated TCR beta chains showed greater clonal expansion in a later analysis. In a later analysis, at a false discovery rate of 0.05, about 15,000 TCR beta sequences were associated with HLA alleles. While the bulk of TCR sequences proved rare, some public TCRs turned up in many donors. TCR beta chains numbering more than 150 were designated cytomegalovirus-associated.

Germline loops: CDR1 SGHNT, CDR2 YYREEE (reference sequence). The CDR3 runs 15 residues. The junction had 6 bases not matched to a gene; V was cut back by 4 bases and J by 0 bases. This sequence joins TRBV5-4 and TRBJ1-1; TRBD1 matches at 7 bases. The specimen was PBMCs. This TCR was recovered from a man aged 60-69 years in good health and CMV-seronegative. DNA of the CDR3: TGTGCCAGCAGCACCGGACAGGCCGTGAACACTGAAGCTTTCTTT. This encodes CASSTGQAVNTEAFF.